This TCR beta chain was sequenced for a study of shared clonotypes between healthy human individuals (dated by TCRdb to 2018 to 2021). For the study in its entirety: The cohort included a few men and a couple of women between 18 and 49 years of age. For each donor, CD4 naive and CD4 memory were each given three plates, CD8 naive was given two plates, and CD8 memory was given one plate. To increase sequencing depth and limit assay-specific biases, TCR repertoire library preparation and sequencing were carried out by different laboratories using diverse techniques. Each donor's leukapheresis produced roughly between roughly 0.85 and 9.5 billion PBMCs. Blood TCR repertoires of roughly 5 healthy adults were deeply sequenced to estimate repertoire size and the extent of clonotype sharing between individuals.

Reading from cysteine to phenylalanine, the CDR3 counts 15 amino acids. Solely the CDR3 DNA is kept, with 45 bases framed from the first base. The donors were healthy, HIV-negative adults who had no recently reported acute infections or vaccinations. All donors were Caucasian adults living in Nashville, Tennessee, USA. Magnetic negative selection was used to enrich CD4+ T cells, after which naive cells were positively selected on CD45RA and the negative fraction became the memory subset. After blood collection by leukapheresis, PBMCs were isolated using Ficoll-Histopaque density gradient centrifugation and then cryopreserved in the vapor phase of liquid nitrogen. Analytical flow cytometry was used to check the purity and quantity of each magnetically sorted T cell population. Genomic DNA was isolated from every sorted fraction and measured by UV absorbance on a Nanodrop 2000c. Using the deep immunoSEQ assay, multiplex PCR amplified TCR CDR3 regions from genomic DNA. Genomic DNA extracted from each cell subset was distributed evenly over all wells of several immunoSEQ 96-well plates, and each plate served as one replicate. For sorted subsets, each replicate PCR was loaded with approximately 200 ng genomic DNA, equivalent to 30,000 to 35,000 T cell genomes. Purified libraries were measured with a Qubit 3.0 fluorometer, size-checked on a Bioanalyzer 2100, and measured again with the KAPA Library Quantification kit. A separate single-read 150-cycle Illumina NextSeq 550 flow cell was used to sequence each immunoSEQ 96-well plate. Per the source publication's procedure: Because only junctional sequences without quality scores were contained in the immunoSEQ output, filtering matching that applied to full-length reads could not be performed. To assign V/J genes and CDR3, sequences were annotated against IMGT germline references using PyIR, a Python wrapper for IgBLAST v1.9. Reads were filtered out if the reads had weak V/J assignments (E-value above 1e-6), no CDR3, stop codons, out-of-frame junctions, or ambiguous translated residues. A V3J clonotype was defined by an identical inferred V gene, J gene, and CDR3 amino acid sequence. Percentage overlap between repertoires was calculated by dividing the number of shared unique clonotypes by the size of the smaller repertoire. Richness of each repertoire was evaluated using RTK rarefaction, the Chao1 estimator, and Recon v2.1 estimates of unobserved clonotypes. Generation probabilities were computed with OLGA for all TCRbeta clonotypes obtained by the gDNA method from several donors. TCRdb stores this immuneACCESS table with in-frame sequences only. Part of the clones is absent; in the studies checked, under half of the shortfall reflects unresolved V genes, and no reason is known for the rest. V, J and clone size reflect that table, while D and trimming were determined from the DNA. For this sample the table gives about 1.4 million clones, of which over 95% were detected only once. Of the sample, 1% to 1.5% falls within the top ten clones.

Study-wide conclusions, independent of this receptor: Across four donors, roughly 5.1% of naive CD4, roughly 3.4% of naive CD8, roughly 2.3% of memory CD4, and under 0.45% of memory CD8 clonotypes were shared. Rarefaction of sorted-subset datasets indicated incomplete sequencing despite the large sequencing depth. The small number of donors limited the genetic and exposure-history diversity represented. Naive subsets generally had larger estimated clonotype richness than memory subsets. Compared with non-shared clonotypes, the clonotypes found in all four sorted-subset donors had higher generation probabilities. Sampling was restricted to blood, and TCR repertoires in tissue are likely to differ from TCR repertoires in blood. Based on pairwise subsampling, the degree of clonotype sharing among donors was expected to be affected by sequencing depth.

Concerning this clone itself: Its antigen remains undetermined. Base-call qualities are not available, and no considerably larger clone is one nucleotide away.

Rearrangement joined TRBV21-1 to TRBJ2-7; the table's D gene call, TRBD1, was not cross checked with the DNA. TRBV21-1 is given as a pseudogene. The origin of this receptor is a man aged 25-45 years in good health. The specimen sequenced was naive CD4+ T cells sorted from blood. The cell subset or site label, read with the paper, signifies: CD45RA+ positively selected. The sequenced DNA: TGTGCCAGCAGGGCAGGGATTATGAGGAGCGACGAGCAGTACTTC. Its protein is CASRAGIMRSDEQYF.